A selection of T cell receptor beta chains follows, all from one sample in a study of sequential checkpoint blockade in melanoma. Sequencing used immunoSEQ multiplex PCR; TCRdb keeps in-frame clones, though not all of them. Of around 2,000 clones listed, approximately 16% were seen once; the top ten hold around a sixth. Sequencing was performed on tumor tissue (inferred from file names), taken from a patient given nivolumab and ipilimumab in sequence. All receptors derive from a human donor with melanoma. CDR3s include the opening cysteine and the closing phenylalanine or tryptophan. A D gene is named only where the DNA matches it firmly. The size field is filled for only some rows; it gives once, few, many or a size class.

few | TRBV11-3 | 17 | . | CASSPTPVGSSYNEQFF
. | TRBV5-1 | 16 | . | CASRCLGRARNEKLFF
few | TRBV5-1 | 14 | TRBD1 | CATREQGSNYGYTF
. | TRBV7-1 | 13 | . | CASSPRPLGEQFF
many | TRBV11-3 | 19 | . | CASSPGMFNQGKRAYEQYF
. | TRBV10-3 | 14 | TRBD1 | CAISESGTVSEAFF
. | TRBV5-1 | 14 | . | CASSFQFTVTEAFF
medium-sized | TRBV11-3 | 15 | TRBD1 | CASSSGQGLNYGYTF
few | TRBV5-1 | 15 | . | CASSLEWGAGTEAFF
medium-sized | TRBV28 | 13 | . | CASGGADNQPQHF
. | TRBV18 | 15 | . | CASSVSGNMNTEAFF
. | TRBV6-8 | 13 | . | CASSTGNTGELFF
. | TRBV28 | 12 | . | CASSSERKPQHF
many | TRBV11-3 | 14 | . | CASSLSQGDYGYTF
. | TRBV6-8 | 15 | . | CASRLDGTPQETQYF
many | TRBV11-3 | 15 | TRBD2 | CASSFGAGGYNEQFF
. | TRBV19 | 15 | . | CASSIGTLMNTEAFF
few | TRBV9 | 17 | . | CASSPRGGGSTGNTIYF
once | TRBV19 | 15 | . | CASSVVASSYNEQFF
few | TRBV6-8 | 16 | TRBD1 | CASRKIEGIRGHGYTF
hyperexpanded | TRBV14 | 14 | TRBD1 | CASSLTGLGITLHF
medium-sized | TRBV11-3 | 20 | TRBD1 | CASSSGVTGTGFSSTDTQYF
few | TRBV9 | 17 | TRBD2 | CASSPPERGGRQETQYF